The present TCR beta chain was sequenced within a study of cytotoxic CD8 clonotypes in ibrutinib-treated CLL. The method was immunoSEQ multiplex PCR; TCRdb's version includes in-frame clones alone and lacks a portion of them. This sample yields about 24,000 clones, of which about 81% are seen a single time; more than 7% belongs to the top ten. The V gene's germline CDR1 is MDHEN and CDR2 SYDVKM. The CDR3 is made up of 15 amino acids. Trimming took 4 bases from V and 4 from J; bases not matched to a gene: 4. The rearrangement joins TRBV28 to TRBJ1-4; 9 nucleotides align to TRBD1. The source is a human donor with chronic lymphocytic leukemia. The sequencing here drew on PBMCs, taken before ibrutinib treatment. The CDR3 DNA follows: TGTGCCAGCAGTTCAGGACAGGGGATTAATGAAAAACTGTTTTTT. Its translation: CASSSGQGINEKLFF.